The 18 T cell receptor beta chains below all came from one sample that was sequenced in a study of blood T cell repertoires in COVID-19. Sequencing used immunoSEQ multiplex PCR; TCRdb keeps in-frame clones, though not all of them. Of 95,000 to 100,000 clones listed, approximately 81% are singletons. The sequenced sample was peripheral blood. The receptor source for this set is a woman in her 70s with active or convalescent COVID-19.

The chain joins TRBV7-6 to TRBJ2-3; 10 nucleotides line up with TRBD1. Per germline, CDR1 SGHVS and CDR2 FNYEAQ. V lost 2 bases, J lost 2 bases, and 4 bases stayed unmatched. The CDR3 loop spans 16 amino acids. The CDR3 sequence is CASSLFGTGVTDTQYF. Here the CDR3 DNA reads TGTGCCAGCAGCTTATTTGGGACAGGGGTCACAGATACGCAGTATTTT.

The chain joins TRBV5-1 to TRBJ2-5; perhaps TRBD1 as D (6 bases). V was shortened by 4 bases and J by 7 bases, with 17 bases between the two germline ends. From germline, CDR1 is SGHRS and CDR2 YFSETQ. This CDR3 is 14 amino acids long. CDR3 in amino acids: CASSPDSAVLTQYF. The CDR3 bases are TGCGCCAGCAGCCCGGACAGCGCGGTTTTGACCCAGTACTTC.

This sequence joins TRBV19 and TRBJ2-5; TRBD2 is a possible D gene (6 bases). The CDR3 runs 16 residues. Looked up from germline, CDR1 is LNHDA and CDR2 is SQIVND (reference sequence). V was clipped by 4 bases and J by 1 base, with 16 bases between them. As DNA, the CDR3 is TGTGCCAGTAGTACGTGGGGCGACGGGAGCCAAGAGACCCAGTACTTC. It specifies CASSTWGDGSQETQYF.

In nucleotides, the CDR3 is TGTGCCATCAGCGCCTCCCTCACTAGCGGGGCTAATGAGCAGTTCTTC. This gives the protein CAISASLTSGANEQFF. The V and J genes are TRBV10-3 and TRBJ2-1; 10 nucleotides align to TRBD2. Per the germline V gene, CDR1 is ENHRY and CDR2 is SYGVKD. The CDR3 spans 16 residues. V shed 6 bases and J 7 bases; nucleotides not matched to a gene: 12.

V is TRBV5-1 and J is TRBJ1-1, with D tentatively TRBD1 (6 bases). The ends were cut back, 0 bases at V and 3 bases at J, with 6 bases in the middle. Germline assignment: CDR1 SGHRS and CDR2 YFSETQ. The CDR3 spans 13 residues. The CDR3 nucleotides read TGCGCCAGCAGCTTGGGGACAGACACTGAAGCTTTCTTT. It translates to CASSLGTDTEAFF. Full variable domain (rest looked up from reference TRBV5-1 and TRBJ1-1): KAGVTQTPRYLIKTRGQQVTLSCSPISGHRSVSWYQQTPGQGLQFLFEYFSETQRNKGNFPGRFSGRQFSNSRSEMNVSTLELGDSALYLCASSLGTDTEAFFGQGTRLTVV.

This clone was detected only once. This sample also contains other DNA sequences that code for the same CDR3. This chain joins TRBV2 and TRBJ1-2; 8 nucleotides agree with TRBD1. V was clipped by 1 base and J by 5 bases; unmatched bases: 3. The CDR3 spans 14 residues. Germline-derived CDR1 and CDR2 are SNHLY and FYNNEI. In nucleotides, the CDR3 is TGTGCCAGCAGTGAAGTTGGACAGGGATATGGCTACACCTTC. This gives the protein CASSEVGQGYGYTF.

The rearrangement uses TRBV7-2 and TRBJ2-3; 9 bases match TRBD1. Trimming cost V 5 bases and J 4 bases; bases outside gene matches: 4. Germline lookup yields CDR1 SGHTA and CDR2 FQGNSA. This CDR3 contains 14 residues. CDR3 sequence (DNA): TGTGCCAGCAGCGGACGGACAGGGGCAGATACGCAGTATTTT. It encodes CASSGRTGADTQYF.

Only a few counts were recorded for this clone. The V and J genes are TRBV6-5 and TRBJ2-7; 12 bases are shared with TRBD2. Per the germline V gene, CDR1 is MNHEY and CDR2 is SVGAGI. The CDR3 is 15 amino acids. J gave up 4 bases and V 9 bases, and 10 bases lay outside the gene matches. CDR3 residues: CASRLGLAGFYEQYF. CDR3 coding DNA: TGTGCCAGTCGCCTTGGACTAGCGGGGTTTTACGAGCAGTACTTC.

The CDR3 DNA follows: TGTGCCAGCAGTTACGGGACAGGGGGCTCCTACGAGCAGTACTTC. This sequence encodes CASSYGTGGSYEQYF. V gene TRBV6-5 combines with J gene TRBJ2-7; TRBD1 matches 11 bases. In germline, CDR1 is MNHEY, CDR2 SVGAGI. The junction had 0 bases not matched to a gene; V was cut back by 2 bases and J by 0 bases. This CDR3 contains 15 residues.

The V gene is TRBV11-2, the J gene TRBJ2-3; no definite D call. CDR3 length: 12 residues. V dropped 6 bases and J dropped 4 bases, with 8 bases sitting between them. Germline CDR1 and CDR2: SGHAT and FQNNGV. The CDR3 sequence: CASSQNSDTQYF. CDR3 in DNA: TGTGCCAGCAGTCAGAATTCAGATACGCAGTATTTT.

The chain uses TRBV19 and TRBJ2-2; no firm D call. The germline V gene encodes CDR1 LNHDA and CDR2 SQIVND (reference sequence). Trimming removed 4 bases at V and 1 base at J, with 10 bases between. CDR3 length: 15 residues. The CDR3: CASSTQLQNTGELFF. The CDR3 nucleotides are TGTGCCAGTAGTACGCAGTTACAGAACACCGGGGAGCTGTTTTTT.

The chain has TRBV2 and TRBJ2-1, with TRBD2 as a possible D gene (6 bases). V was pared by 9 bases and J by 2 bases, with 11 bases between. Germline values: CDR1 SNHLY, CDR2 FYNNEI. This CDR3 is 13 amino acids long. The CDR3, as DNA: TGTGCCAGTAAGGGACTCACCTACAATGAGCAGTTCTTC. Encoded protein: CASKGLTYNEQFF.

This clone occurred once. The rearrangement joins TRBV11-2 to TRBJ2-1; 10 bases are shared with TRBD2. From germline, CDR1 is SGHAT and CDR2 FQNNGV. This CDR3 has 14 residues. V lost 5 bases, J lost 2 bases, and 0 bases stayed unmatched. The CDR3, as DNA: TGTGCCAGCAGCACTAGCGGGACCTACAATGAGCAGTTCTTC. Its protein product is CASSTSGTYNEQFF.

The chain is built from TRBV2 and TRBJ1-1; 7 nucleotides match TRBD1. CDR1 and CDR2 from the germline V gene are SNHLY and FYNNEI. V was pared by 8 bases and J by 0 bases, with 6 bases of the junction left unmatched. The CDR3 loop spans 14 amino acids. CDR3 bases: TGTGCCAGCGGGTCGGGACAGCTGAACACTGAAGCTTTCTTT. It yields the protein CASGSGQLNTEAFF.

The DNA of the CDR3 is TGCGCCAGCAGCCAAGATTACGGGATATCCTACGAGCAGTACTTC. Translated: CASSQDYGISYEQYF. The chain has TRBV4-3 and TRBJ2-7; D might be TRBD2 (5 bases). V lost 0 bases, J lost 1 base, and 10 bases lay in between. Germline V gene data show CDR1 as LGHNA and CDR2 as YSLEER. The CDR3 runs 15 residues.

Concerning this clone: The sample holds other DNA sequences that translate to the same CDR3. CDR3 sequence reads: CASSLASGNNEQFF. In DNA, the CDR3 is TGTGCCAGCAGCTTAGCTAGCGGAAACAATGAGCAGTTCTTC. The rearrangement uses TRBV11-2 and TRBJ2-1, with 7 bases aligning to TRBD2. CDR1 is SGHAT, CDR2 FQNNGV, per germline. V lost 1 base to trimming and J lost 5 bases; unmatched junction nucleotides: 2. The CDR3 is made up of 14 amino acids.

The chain is built from TRBV30 and TRBJ1-5, with D tentatively TRBD1 (5 bases). CDR3 size: 15 residues. Trimming took off 2 bases at V and 3 bases at J, with 14 bases between the two ends. Germline V gene data show CDR1 as GTSNPN and CDR2 as SVGIG (reference sequence). The CDR3 sequence is CAWSYERQFNQPQHF. The CDR3 DNA reads as TGTGCCTGGAGTTACGAGAGACAGTTCAATCAGCCCCAGCATTTT.

The CDR3 loop is CASSAEEGQYYSGNTIYF. The DNA of the CDR3 is TGTGCCAGCAGCGCGGAGGAGGGACAGTACTATTCTGGAAACACCATATATTTT. The chain has TRBV9 and TRBJ1-3, with 7 bases fitting TRBD1. Germline values: CDR1 SGDLS, CDR2 YYNGEE. This CDR3 region has 18 residues. The trim removed 3 bases at V and 1 base at J, leaving 13 bases unmatched.